This is a list of T cell receptor beta chains from one sample in a study of blood T cell repertoires in COVID-19. Repertoires were generated with immunoSEQ multiplex PCR, while TCRdb's copy carries only in-frame clones and drops some. Of hundreds of thousands of clones listed, approximately 80% were seen once; the top ten hold just under 7.5%. Source material: peripheral blood. The receptors originated from a woman between 50 and 59 years old with acute or convalescent COVID-19. CDR3s include the opening cysteine and the closing phenylalanine or tryptophan. Each record gives: V gene, J gene, D gene, clone size, CDR3 DNA, CDR3 protein. A D gene is named only where the DNA matches it firmly. The size entry is marked missing in some rows and otherwise reads once, few, many or a size class.

V gene: TRBV7-2; J gene: TRBJ1-3; D gene: TRBD1; clone size: .; CDR3 DNA: TGTGCCAGCGGCGACAGGGTTGGAAACACCATATATTTT; CDR3 protein: CASGDRVGNTIYF
V gene: TRBV12-3/TRBV12-4; J gene: TRBJ2-3; D gene: TRBD2; clone size: .; CDR3 DNA: TGTGCCAGCAGCTCTAGCGGGAGGGATACGCAGTATTTT; CDR3 protein: CASSSSGRDTQYF
V gene: TRBV6-5; J gene: TRBJ1-1; D gene: .; clone size: .; CDR3 DNA: TGTGCCAGCAGTTACTCGACGGAGGATGGCACTGAAGCTTTCTTT; CDR3 protein: CASSYSTEDGTEAFF
V gene: TRBV7-9; J gene: TRBJ1-1; D gene: .; clone size: few; CDR3 DNA: TGTGCCAGCAGCCCCGGAGGAGCGAACACTGAAGCTTTCTTT; CDR3 protein: CASSPGGANTEAFF
V gene: TRBV7-2; J gene: TRBJ2-1; D gene: .; clone size: .; CDR3 DNA: TGTGCCAGCAGCTTACAGGGGTTTGTCCACAATGAGCAGTTCTTC; CDR3 protein: CASSLQGFVHNEQFF
V gene: TRBV19; J gene: TRBJ1-5; D gene: .; clone size: .; CDR3 DNA: TGTGCCAGTAGTCCGCCTGCGGGAAATCAGCCCCAGCATTTT; CDR3 protein: CASSPPAGNQPQHF
V gene: TRBV27; J gene: TRBJ1-1; D gene: .; clone size: .; CDR3 DNA: TGTGCCAGCAGTTTACTCAGGGGCACTGAAGCTTTCTTT; CDR3 protein: CASSLLRGTEAFF
V gene: TRBV7-9; J gene: TRBJ2-7; D gene: .; clone size: once; CDR3 DNA: TGTGCCAGCACCCAAGGCGGGCGGACCTACGAGCAGTACTTC; CDR3 protein: CASTQGGRTYEQYF
V gene: TRBV6-1; J gene: TRBJ2-7; D gene: .; clone size: .; CDR3 DNA: TGTGCCAGCAGTGAAGCTAGCTGGGGACATACCTACGAGCAGTACTTC; CDR3 protein: CASSEASWGHTYEQYF
V gene: TRBV29-1; J gene: TRBJ2-2; D gene: .; clone size: .; CDR3 DNA: TGCAGCGTTGAAGCCAGGAACACCGGGGAGCTGTTTTTT; CDR3 protein: CSVEARNTGELFF
V gene: TRBV6-5; J gene: TRBJ2-7; D gene: TRBD1; clone size: .; CDR3 DNA: TGTGCCAGCAGTATCCCGGGACAGCCTATACACGAGCAGTACTTC; CDR3 protein: CASSIPGQPIHEQYF
V gene: TRBV3-1/TRBV3-2; J gene: TRBJ2-4; D gene: TRBD2; clone size: .; CDR3 DNA: TGTGCCAGCACCCCGGGACTAGCGGGGACCATTGGCAAAAACATTCAGTACTTC; CDR3 protein: CASTPGLAGTIGKNIQYF
V gene: TRBV4-1; J gene: TRBJ1-2; D gene: .; clone size: .; CDR3 DNA: TGCGCCAGCAGCCAAGATCAGGGCTATGGCTACACCTTC; CDR3 protein: CASSQDQGYGYTF
V gene: TRBV28; J gene: TRBJ1-1; D gene: .; clone size: .; CDR3 DNA: TGTGCCAGCAGTTTATTGACGGGTGAAGCTTTCTTT; CDR3 protein: CASSLLTGEAFF
V gene: TRBV28; J gene: TRBJ2-7; D gene: TRBD1; clone size: many; CDR3 DNA: TGTGCCAGCAGTGGTAGGACAGGCCCCTACGAGCAGTACTTC; CDR3 protein: CASSGRTGPYEQYF
V gene: TRBV3-1/TRBV3-2; J gene: TRBJ2-2; D gene: TRBD2; clone size: few; CDR3 DNA: TGTGCCAGCAGTCAAGGACTAGTCGCAAACACCGGGGAGCTGTTTTTT; CDR3 protein: CASSQGLVANTGELFF
V gene: TRBV6-2/TRBV6-3; J gene: TRBJ1-1; D gene: .; clone size: .; CDR3 DNA: TGTGCCAGCAGTTACGCCCCCGGGAGGGGAACTGAAGCTTTCTTT; CDR3 protein: CASSYAPGRGTEAFF
V gene: TRBV24-1; J gene: TRBJ2-5; D gene: TRBD1; clone size: .; CDR3 DNA: TGTGCCACCAGTGAGCGTCGGACAGGGGAGACCCAGTACTTC; CDR3 protein: CATSERRTGETQYF
V gene: TRBV3-1/TRBV3-2; J gene: TRBJ2-3; D gene: .; clone size: .; CDR3 DNA: TGTGCCAGCAGCCAAGCCACAGGTTTTCCTTCCACAGATACGCAGTATTTT; CDR3 protein: CASSQATGFPSTDTQYF
V gene: TRBV7-9; J gene: TRBJ2-3; D gene: .; clone size: .; CDR3 DNA: TGTGCCAGCAGCCTTCTGGGGAGTGGAGATACGCAGTATTTT; CDR3 protein: CASSLLGSGDTQYF
V gene: TRBV28; J gene: TRBJ2-7; D gene: .; clone size: once; CDR3 DNA: TGTGCCAGCAGTTTAGCGGCGACCTACGAGCAGTACTTC; CDR3 protein: CASSLAATYEQYF
V gene: TRBV10-3; J gene: TRBJ1-4; D gene: .; clone size: .; CDR3 DNA: TGTGCCATCAGTGTTGAGAATGAAAAACTGTTTTTT; CDR3 protein: CAISVENEKLFF
V gene: TRBV19; J gene: TRBJ1-5; D gene: TRBD1; clone size: few; CDR3 DNA: TGTGCCAGTACCGTCGGGACAGGGCCCAATCAGCCCCAGCATTTT; CDR3 protein: CASTVGTGPNQPQHF
V gene: TRBV6-5; J gene: TRBJ1-6; D gene: TRBD1; clone size: .; CDR3 DNA: TGTGCCAGCAGTTCTCCGGCAGGGGGCTTGGATTCACCCCTCCACTTT; CDR3 protein: CASSSPAGGLDSPLHF
V gene: TRBV1; J gene: TRBJ2-7; D gene: .; clone size: .; CDR3 DNA: TGCACCAGCAGCCAAGGGCGGTGGGAGAAAAAGGGGCAGTACTTC; CDR3 protein: CTSSQGRWEKKGQYF
V gene: TRBV11-2; J gene: TRBJ2-5; D gene: .; clone size: .; CDR3 DNA: TGTGCCAGCAGCTTAGAGTGGACAGACCCCCCACGTGAGACCCAGTACTTC; CDR3 protein: CASSLEWTDPPRETQYF
V gene: TRBV12-3/TRBV12-4; J gene: TRBJ1-2; D gene: .; clone size: few; CDR3 DNA: TGTGCCAGCACCCCGGGGGGAGCTGGTGGCTACACCTTC; CDR3 protein: CASTPGGAGGYTF
V gene: TRBV7-2; J gene: TRBJ2-5; D gene: TRBD2; clone size: .; CDR3 DNA: TGTGCCAGCAGACTAGCGGGGGGGCTGGGGGAGACCCAGTACTTC; CDR3 protein: CASRLAGGLGETQYF
V gene: TRBV9; J gene: TRBJ2-2; D gene: TRBD2; clone size: .; CDR3 DNA: TGTGCCAGCAGCGTAGTGGAGCGGGGGGCGAACACCGGGGAGCTGTTTTTT; CDR3 protein: CASSVVERGANTGELFF
V gene: TRBV5-1; J gene: TRBJ1-1; D gene: .; clone size: few; CDR3 DNA: TGCGCCAGCAGCCCCGTGCAGACTGTGAACACTGAAGCTTTCTTT; CDR3 protein: CASSPVQTVNTEAFF
V gene: TRBV30; J gene: TRBJ1-4; D gene: TRBD1; clone size: .; CDR3 DNA: TGTGCCTGGCATAAACAGGGGACGTTTGAAAAACTGTTTTTT; CDR3 protein: CAWHKQGTFEKLFF
V gene: TRBV4-3; J gene: TRBJ2-3; D gene: .; clone size: .; CDR3 DNA: TGCGCCAGCAGCCCCCAGATAGCGGCGGGGGCGGGTTCGCAGGAGGATACGCAGTATTTT; CDR3 protein: CASSPQIAAGAGSQEDTQYF
V gene: TRBV28; J gene: TRBJ1-1; D gene: .; clone size: .; CDR3 DNA: TGTGCCAGCAGTTTAAAGGGGGTCCCTGAAGCTTTCTTT; CDR3 protein: CASSLKGVPEAFF
V gene: TRBV30; J gene: TRBJ2-2; D gene: TRBD2; clone size: .; CDR3 DNA: TGTGCCTGGAGTAGGGGACTAGCAGTCTCCGGGGAGCTGTTTTTT; CDR3 protein: CAWSRGLAVSGELFF
V gene: TRBV3-1/TRBV3-2; J gene: TRBJ2-3; D gene: .; clone size: .; CDR3 DNA: TGTGCCAGCAGGGCGGACTTCACAGATACGCAGTATTTT; CDR3 protein: CASRADFTDTQYF
V gene: TRBV3-1/TRBV3-2; J gene: TRBJ2-1; D gene: .; clone size: .; CDR3 DNA: TGTGCCAGCAGCCAAGACCCCAGGCGTGAGCAGTTCTTC; CDR3 protein: CASSQDPRREQFF
V gene: TRBV10-3; J gene: TRBJ1-5; D gene: TRBD1; clone size: once; CDR3 DNA: TGTGCCATCAGTGATACCGGGACAGATAGCAATCAGCCCCAGCATTTT; CDR3 protein: CAISDTGTDSNQPQHF
V gene: TRBV30; J gene: TRBJ2-7; D gene: .; clone size: .; CDR3 DNA: TGTGCCTGGGGGGCGGGAACAGGAAGCTACGAGCAGTACTTC; CDR3 protein: CAWGAGTGSYEQYF
V gene: TRBV9; J gene: TRBJ1-5; D gene: TRBD1; clone size: .; CDR3 DNA: TGTGCCAGCAGCGCCGGACAGGGGGTTCAGCCCCAGCATTTT; CDR3 protein: CASSAGQGVQPQHF
V gene: TRBV19; J gene: TRBJ2-3; D gene: TRBD2; clone size: .; CDR3 DNA: TGTGCCAGTAGGACTAGCGGGAGCACAGATACGCAGTATTTT; CDR3 protein: CASRTSGSTDTQYF
V gene: TRBV7-8; J gene: TRBJ1-3; D gene: TRBD1; clone size: .; CDR3 DNA: TGTGCCAGCAGCGGACAGGGGGCCCGCTCTGGAAACACCATATATTTT; CDR3 protein: CASSGQGARSGNTIYF
V gene: TRBV12-3/TRBV12-4; J gene: TRBJ1-1; D gene: .; clone size: once; CDR3 DNA: TGTGCCAGCACCCTACAGGCGGCTGAAGCTTTCTTT; CDR3 protein: CASTLQAAEAFF
V gene: TRBV27; J gene: TRBJ2-1; D gene: TRBD2; clone size: .; CDR3 DNA: TGTGCCAGCAGTTCGACTAGCGGGATTAGCTATGAGCAGTTCTTC; CDR3 protein: CASSSTSGISYEQFF
V gene: TRBV10-3; J gene: TRBJ1-2; D gene: .; clone size: .; CDR3 DNA: TGTGCCATCAGTGAGTCCTCGTCAGTAAATGGCTACACCTTC; CDR3 protein: CAISESSSVNGYTF
V gene: TRBV28; J gene: TRBJ2-3; D gene: .; clone size: few; CDR3 DNA: TGTGCCAGCAGTTTAACCAGGGGCGTGGGAGATACGCAGTATTTT; CDR3 protein: CASSLTRGVGDTQYF
V gene: TRBV28; J gene: TRBJ1-5; D gene: TRBD1; clone size: .; CDR3 DNA: TGTGCCAGCAGACCGGACAGGGGCCCCAATCAGCCCCAGCATTTT; CDR3 protein: CASRPDRGPNQPQHF
V gene: TRBV24-1; J gene: TRBJ2-1; D gene: TRBD2; clone size: .; CDR3 DNA: TGTGCCACCAGTGGGACTAGCGGGGGGGAGCAGTTCTTC; CDR3 protein: CATSGTSGGEQFF
V gene: TRBV7-2; J gene: TRBJ1-1; D gene: .; clone size: .; CDR3 DNA: TGTGCCAGCAGCTTACTTGCCGGGAACACTGAAGCTTTCTTT; CDR3 protein: CASSLLAGNTEAFF
V gene: TRBV5-1; J gene: TRBJ2-3; D gene: TRBD1; clone size: .; CDR3 DNA: TGCGCCAGCAGCTTAATGTTCCAGGGGGCGGCATCCACAGATACGCAGTATTTT; CDR3 protein: CASSLMFQGAASTDTQYF
V gene: TRBV4-1; J gene: TRBJ2-7; D gene: .; clone size: .; CDR3 DNA: TGCGCCAGCAGCCCCGGACGGGAAAGCTCCTACGAGCAGTACTTC; CDR3 protein: CASSPGRESSYEQYF
V gene: TRBV28; J gene: TRBJ2-3; D gene: .; clone size: few; CDR3 DNA: TGTGCCAGCACCTTACCTCGGGGTACGCAGTATTTT; CDR3 protein: CASTLPRGTQYF
V gene: TRBV3-1/TRBV3-2; J gene: TRBJ1-1; D gene: .; clone size: .; CDR3 DNA: TGTGCCAGCAGCGCGTACAGGGTAGGTCCCACTGAAGCTTTCTTT; CDR3 protein: CASSAYRVGPTEAFF
V gene: TRBV29-1; J gene: TRBJ1-5; D gene: .; clone size: .; CDR3 DNA: TGCAGCCCTAGAAATCAGCCCCAGCATTTT; CDR3 protein: CSPRNQPQHF
V gene: TRBV9; J gene: TRBJ1-1; D gene: .; clone size: .; CDR3 DNA: TGTGCCAGCAGCGCGTCCAGTGTTTACACTGAAGCTTTCTTT; CDR3 protein: CASSASSVYTEAFF
V gene: TRBV4-1; J gene: TRBJ2-1; D gene: TRBD2; clone size: .; CDR3 DNA: TGCGCCAGCAGCCAAAATCTGCTAGCGGGCTACAATGAGCAGTTCTTC; CDR3 protein: CASSQNLLAGYNEQFF
V gene: TRBV7-2; J gene: TRBJ1-2; D gene: .; clone size: .; CDR3 DNA: TGTGCCAGCAGCCCAGGGCAGGTAGCTAACTATGGCTACACCTTC; CDR3 protein: CASSPGQVANYGYTF
V gene: TRBV7-9; J gene: TRBJ2-7; D gene: .; clone size: .; CDR3 DNA: TGTGCCAGCAGCTCCGACTTTGGACAGCCCCCCTACGAGCAGTACTTC; CDR3 protein: CASSSDFGQPPYEQYF